Below, 21 T cell receptor beta chains from the same sample are listed, as sequenced in a study of long-term antiretroviral therapy in people with HIV. This was the immunoSEQ v3.0 assay at survey level. TCRdb keeps only in-frame clones here, not all; method: immunoSEQ multiplex PCR. The profile shows some 30,000 clones, 97% of them singletons. The specimen was unsorted PBMCs, collected 7.6 years after starting antiretroviral therapy. The receptors come from a man under 40 with HIV.

This chain uses TRBV7-9 with TRBJ1-1; TRBD1 agrees at 8 bases. CDR3 length: 13 amino acids. After removal of 2 bases from V and 4 bases from J, the junction contained 0 bases not matched to a gene. Germline loops: CDR1 SEHNR, CDR2 FQNEAQ (reference sequence). CDR3 bases: TGTGCCAGCAGCTTACAGGGGGCCACTGAAGCTTTCTTT. This gives the protein CASSLQGATEAFF.

The genes are TRBV4-3 and TRBJ2-7; TRBD2 matches 10 bases. V lost 0 bases to trimming and J lost 4 bases; unmatched junction nucleotides: 6. The CDR3 consists of 16 residues. The germline gives CDR1 LGHNA, CDR2 YSLEER. The CDR3 spells CASSQELAGGLYEQYF. The DNA of the CDR3 is TGCGCCAGCAGCCAAGAATTAGCGGGAGGACTGTACGAGCAGTACTTC.

This sequence joins TRBV19 and TRBJ1-3; D is ambiguous. V lost 9 bases, J lost 3 bases, and 9 bases lay in between. Germline CDR1 reads LNHDA; CDR2 reads SQIVND (reference sequence). The CDR3 spans 12 residues. The DNA of the CDR3 is TGTGCCAGCCTGACTGATGGAAACACCATATATTTT. Protein sequence: CASLTDGNTIYF.

The CDR3 DNA follows: TGTGCTAGTGGTTTGGAAGTGGGCTTTTCCCCCTACGAGCAGTACTTC. As protein: CASGLEVGFSPYEQYF. This chain joins TRBV12-5 and TRBJ2-7, with D unclear. Trimming took 1 base from V and 2 from J, leaving 15 bases between them. CDR1 and CDR2 (germline): LGHNT, FRNRAP. The CDR3 length is 16 residues.

In nucleotides, the CDR3 is TGTGCTAGTGGTCCGACAGTCTACGAGCAGTACTTC. Its translation: CASGPTVYEQYF. The chain couples TRBV12-5 to TRBJ2-7; tentatively, D is TRBD1 (5 bases). V gave up 5 bases and J gave up 3 bases, with 8 bases separating them. This CDR3 spans 12 amino acids. Germline V lookup: CDR1 LGHNT, CDR2 FRNRAP.

The chain recombines TRBV5-6 with TRBJ2-7, with a possible D match to TRBD1 (6 bases). Germline V lookup: CDR1 SGHDT, CDR2 YYEEEE. Trimming removed 0 bases at V and 5 bases at J, with 9 bases between. The CDR3 runs to 13 residues. As DNA, the CDR3 is TGTGCCAGCAGCTTGGGAGGGACACACGAGCAGTACTTC. This codes for CASSLGGTHEQYF.

The J gene is TRBJ2-1, the V gene TRBV9; 9 bases fit TRBD2. This CDR3 comprises 17 residues. Germline CDR1 SGDLS, CDR2 YYNGEE. The junction had 13 bases not matched to a gene; V was cut back by 0 bases and J by 9 bases. CDR3 nucleotides: TGTGCCAGCAGCGTAGATACGCGGGAGGGCGTAAAGGGTGAGCAGTTCTTC. It specifies CASSVDTREGVKGEQFF.

CDR3 protein: CASSVRGTDLYGYTF. For the CDR3, the DNA is TGTGCCAGCAGCGTCCGAGGGACAGATCTCTATGGCTACACCTTC. The chain is built from TRBV9 and TRBJ1-2; 7 nucleotides agree with TRBD1. The length of the CDR3 is 15 residues. J was trimmed by 4 bases and V by 2 bases; bases with no gene match: 8. From germline, CDR1 is SGDLS and CDR2 YYNGEE.

This clone was recorded only once. The chain is built from TRBV25-1 and TRBJ2-7; no reliable D call. Germline V gene lookup returns CDR1 MGHDK and CDR2 SYGVNS. This CDR3 contains 12 residues. Trimming shortened V by 5 bases and J by 5 bases, and 10 bases separated the two germline ends. This chain's CDR3 is CASSSPRNEQYF. The CDR3 nucleotides read TGTGCCAGCAGTTCCCCCAGGAACGAGCAGTACTTC.

The chain couples TRBV6-5 to TRBJ2-3, with D unclear. Germline-derived CDR1 and CDR2 are MNHEY and SVGAGI. The CDR3 has 12 residues. V gave up 5 bases and J gave up 6 bases, with 9 bases separating them. CDR3 coding DNA: TGTGCCAGCAGTGCCCTTCGGGATACGCAGTATTTT. Its protein is CASSALRDTQYF.

The chain combines TRBV2 with TRBJ2-5; 10 bases are shared with TRBD2. The J segment lost 2 bases and the V segment lost 0 bases, leaving 0 bases of the junction unmatched. The germline V gene encodes CDR1 SNHLY and CDR2 FYNNEI. This CDR3 contains 15 residues. The CDR3 nucleotides read TGTGCCAGCAGTGAAGCTAGCGGGAGGCAAGAGACCCAGTACTTC. Protein sequence: CASSEASGRQETQYF.

The V gene is TRBV6-5, the J gene TRBJ1-3; D unclear. Germline values: CDR1 MNHEY, CDR2 SVGAGI. Trimming pared 8 bases from V and 0 bases from J, leaving 8 bases between. This CDR3 has 13 amino acids. Here the CDR3 reads CASRSFSGNTIYF. The CDR3 DNA reads as TGTGCCAGCCGCAGCTTCTCTGGAAACACCATATATTTT.

The chain joins TRBV20-1 to TRBJ2-3; D remains ambiguous. Between the trimmed V and J ends, which lost 7 bases and 3 bases, there was a span of 8 bases. Germline CDR1 DFQATT, CDR2 SNEGSKA (reference sequence). The CDR3 consists of 11 residues. The CDR3 is CSVLSTDTQYF. The CDR3 DNA reads as TGCAGTGTGCTCTCTACAGATACGCAGTATTTT.

This chain connects TRBV19 to TRBJ2-3, with D unclear. Germline V gives CDR1 LNHDA, CDR2 SQIVND (reference sequence). This CDR3 is built from 14 residues. Trimming stripped 5 bases from V and 3 bases from J, with 12 bases between. The CDR3 region is CASSPGLTTDTQYF. In DNA, the CDR3 is TGTGCCAGTAGTCCAGGTCTAACGACAGATACGCAGTATTTT. Complete variable domain (other parts from reference TRBV19 and TRBJ2-3): DGGITQSPKYLFRKEGQNVTLSCEQNLNHDAMYWYRQDPGQGLRLIYYSQIVNDFQKGDIAEGYSVSREKKESFPLTVTSAQKNPTAFYLCASSPGLTTDTQYFGPGTRLTVL.

CDR3 in DNA: TGTGCCAGCCGGCCCCGAGGGCAGGGATCCTACGAGCAGTACTTC. Its translation: CASRPRGQGSYEQYF. This rearrangement joins TRBV11-1 to TRBJ2-7; D could derive from TRBD1 or TRBD2 (5 bases each). There are 15 residues in the CDR3. Looked up from germline, CDR1 is SGHAT and CDR2 is FQDESV (reference sequence). Trimming removed 8 bases at V and 1 base at J, with 18 bases between.

V usage is TRBV9 and J usage is TRBJ1-4, with 7 bases lining up with TRBD1. Unmatched junction bases numbered 9, after V lost 3 bases and J lost 7 bases. Germline V gene sequence: CDR1 SGDLS, CDR2 YYNGEE. CDR3 length: 15 amino acids. CDR3 in amino acids: CASSAGGNRGEKLFF. In DNA form, the CDR3 reads TGTGCCAGCAGCGCGGGCGGGAACAGGGGTGAAAAACTGTTTTTT.

This chain connects TRBV7-2 to TRBJ1-6; D is uncertain. Per the germline V gene, CDR1 is SGHTA and CDR2 is FQGNSA. V shed 5 bases and J shed 3 bases, with 8 bases lying between them. The CDR3 runs 14 residues. The CDR3 region is CASSPLDYNSPLHF. CDR3 sequence (DNA): TGTGCCAGCAGCCCCCTTGACTATAATTCACCCCTCCACTTT.

The chain couples TRBV5-4 to TRBJ1-3; D not certain. Trimming took off 0 bases at V and 0 bases at J, with 1 base between the two ends. Germline lookup yields CDR1 SGHNT and CDR2 YYREEE (reference sequence). This CDR3 contains 13 residues. The CDR3 region is CASSLDSGNTIYF. In DNA form, the CDR3 reads TGTGCCAGCAGCTTGGACTCTGGAAACACCATATATTTT.

This chain links TRBV5-1 with TRBJ2-1; D is ambiguous. Deletions cut 1 base from V and 10 bases from J, with 6 bases between. Germline V gives CDR1 SGHRS, CDR2 YFSETQ. This CDR3 comprises 11 residues. The CDR3 bases are TGCGCCAGCAGCTTGCGTTACGAGCAGTTCTTC. The encoded protein is CASSLRYEQFF.

The chain uses TRBV6-5 and TRBJ1-1, with 7 bases that match TRBD1. The CDR3 spans 12 residues. CDR1 MNHEY and CDR2 SVGAGI come from the germline V gene. The J segment lost 11 bases and the V segment lost 5 bases, leaving 8 bases of the junction unmatched. The CDR3 region is CASSASGTAAFF. Here the CDR3 DNA reads TGTGCCAGCAGTGCTTCCGGGACAGCCGCTTTCTTT.

The chain employs TRBV10-3 and TRBJ2-7; D is possibly TRBD1 (6 bases). Trimming removed 2 bases from V and 5 bases from J, with 13 bases in between. Germline CDR1 reads ENHRY; CDR2 reads SYGVKD. This CDR3 is built from 14 residues. The CDR3 nucleotides are TGTGCCATCAGTGAGCGGGGACACGGTGACGAGCAGTACTTC. The encoded protein is CAISERGHGDEQYF.